Below are 22 T cell receptor beta chains sequenced from a single sample in a study of T cell changes during pregnancy in multiple sclerosis. This table comes from immunoSEQ multiplex PCR, and its TCRdb copy is limited to in-frame clones, with some not included. The data contain some 30,000 clones, 87% of them singletons. Specimen: CD8+ T cells from peripheral blood mononuclear cells, collected before pregnancy. These receptor sequences come from a female donor with multiple sclerosis, enrolled in a pregnancy study.

This chain links TRBV6-4 with TRBJ2-3; 9 nucleotides agree with TRBD2. This CDR3 has 15 residues. The junction had 3 bases not matched to a gene; V was cut back by 5 bases and J by 0 bases. Per the germline V gene, CDR1 is MRHNA and CDR2 is SNTAGT. The chain's CDR3 is CASSPGTSSTDTQYF. The CDR3 bases are TGTGCCAGCAGTCCCGGGACTAGCAGCACAGATACGCAGTATTTT.

V and J are TRBV7-9 and TRBJ2-1; TRBD2 might be the D (6 bases). The CDR3 totals 14 residues. Per the germline V gene, CDR1 is SEHNR and CDR2 is FQNEAQ (reference sequence). Trimming stripped 5 bases from V and 8 bases from J, with 16 bases between. The CDR3 DNA sequence: TGTGCCAGCAGCGTAAGCGGCGGGGACCATGAGCAGTTCTTC. It specifies CASSVSGGDHEQFF.

The chain recombines TRBV6-1 with TRBJ2-6; D not resolved. Germline V gene data show CDR1 as MNHNS and CDR2 as SASEGT. The V gene lost 2 bases and the J gene lost 1 base, with 6 bases spanning the gap. The CDR3 loop spans 15 amino acids. The CDR3 sequence is CASSEQFSGANVLTF. Here the CDR3 DNA reads TGTGCCAGCAGTGAACAGTTTTCTGGGGCCAACGTCCTGACTTTC.

There are a few counts of this clone. The chain recombines TRBV5-4 with TRBJ1-1; possibly TRBD1 for D (5 bases). In germline, CDR1 is SGHNT, CDR2 YYREEE (reference sequence). The CDR3 is 12 residues long. Trimming removed 2 bases from V and 5 bases from J, with 7 bases in between. The CDR3, as DNA: TGTGCCAGCAGCTTCGGGGGGACTGAAGCTTTCTTT. As protein: CASSFGGTEAFF.

This sequence joins TRBV11-3 and TRBJ1-1; TRBD1 is a possible D gene (5 bases). Looked up from germline, CDR1 is SGHNT and CDR2 is YENEEA. V gave up 0 bases and J gave up 5 bases, with 13 bases separating them. The length of the CDR3 is 15 residues. The CDR3 loop is CASSLEPGGWTEAFF. DNA for the CDR3: TGTGCCAGCAGCTTAGAGCCCGGGGGATGGACTGAAGCTTTCTTT.

The chain employs TRBV10-3 and TRBJ1-1; tentatively, D is TRBD1 (5 bases). The CDR3 spans 14 residues. V lost 3 bases, J lost 0 bases, and 8 bases lay in between. Germline V gene sequence: CDR1 ENHRY, CDR2 SYGVKD. The CDR3, as DNA: TGTGCCATCAGTGACAGGACATTGAACACTGAAGCTTTCTTT. This encodes CAISDRTLNTEAFF.

This clone was seen a single time. The chain has TRBV28 and TRBJ1-1; the D is unclear. Looked up from germline, CDR1 is MDHEN and CDR2 is SYDVKM. The V and J ends lost 6 bases and 4 bases respectively, with 15 bases between them. This CDR3 is 14 amino acids long. The CDR3 region has the DNA TGTGCCAGCAGATTCGGGAGCTATAGCACTGAAGCTTTCTTT. Its translation is CASRFGSYSTEAFF.

The rearrangement uses TRBV29-1 and TRBJ2-3, with a tentative D call TRBD2 (6 bases). The CDR3 totals 14 residues. V lost 3 bases, J lost 4 bases, and 14 bases lay in between. Germline CDR1 is SQVTM and CDR2 is ANQGSEA. The CDR3: CSVDPEGLADTQYF. CDR3 bases: TGCAGCGTTGACCCGGAGGGTTTAGCAGATACGCAGTATTTT.

The rearrangement uses TRBV6-1 and TRBJ2-1, with unresolved D. CDR3 length equals 16 residues. Germline-derived CDR1 and CDR2 are MNHNS and SASEGT. V shed 2 bases and J shed 0 bases, with 11 bases lying between them. The DNA of the CDR3 is TGTGCCAGCAGTGAATTCCACCTGAGCTCCTACAATGAGCAGTTCTTC. It translates to CASSEFHLSSYNEQFF.

This rearrangement joins TRBV7-9 to TRBJ2-3, with D tentatively TRBD2 (5 bases). With 5 bases removed from V and 6 bases from J, the gap between germline ends came to 18 bases. This CDR3 has 15 amino acids. Germline V gives CDR1 SEHNR, CDR2 FQNEAQ (reference sequence). The DNA for the CDR3 is TGTGCCAGCAGCGACGGTCGAGGGCTTCTGGATACGCAGTATTTT. Its translation: CASSDGRGLLDTQYF.

The chain joins TRBV2 to TRBJ2-1; maybe TRBD1 (5 bases). CDR3 length: 16 amino acids. The germline gives CDR1 SNHLY, CDR2 FYNNEI. Trimming removed 2 bases at V and 1 base at J, with 12 bases between. The CDR3 nucleotides read TGTGCCAGCAGTGAATCGGCAGGGTGGTCCTACAATGAGCAGTTCTTC. Its translation: CASSESAGWSYNEQFF.

The chain carries TRBV30 and TRBJ1-2; D possibly corresponds to TRBD1 (6 bases). Germline V gene lookup returns CDR1 GTSNPN and CDR2 SVGIG (reference sequence). This CDR3 is 14 amino acids long. V lost 2 bases and J 6 bases, leaving 16 bases between the germline ends. This chain's CDR3 is CAWSPFPGAHGYTF. CDR3 bases: TGTGCCTGGAGTCCTTTCCCAGGGGCCCATGGCTACACCTTC. Supplemented by reference TRBV30 and TRBJ1-2, the full variable domain reads SQTIHQWPATLVQPVGSPLSLECTVEGTSNPNLYWYRQAAGRGLQLLFYSVGIGQISSEVPQNLSASRPQDRQFILSSKKLLLSDSGFYLCAWSPFPGAHGYTFGSGTRLTVV.

The chain carries TRBV28 and TRBJ2-7, with D unclear. CDR3 length: 12 amino acids. Per the germline V gene, CDR1 is MDHEN and CDR2 is SYDVKM. The V and J ends lost 5 bases and 2 bases respectively, with 7 bases between them. DNA of the CDR3: TGTGCCAGCAGTCCTGCGGCCTACGAGCAGTACTTC. Translated, it gives CASSPAAYEQYF. The full variable domain, with the rest looked up from reference TRBV28 and TRBJ2-7, is DVKVTQSSRYLVKRTGEKVFLECVQDMDHENMFWYRQDPGLGLRLIYFSYDVKMKEKGDIPEGYSVSREKKERFSLILESASTNQTSMYLCASSPAAYEQYFGPGTRLTVT.

The rearrangement joins TRBV11-3 to TRBJ2-3, with 9 bases matching TRBD2. The J segment lost 3 bases and the V segment lost 4 bases, leaving 17 bases of the junction unmatched. Germline V lookup: CDR1 SGHNT, CDR2 YENEEA. The CDR3 extends over 19 amino acids. The CDR3 loop is CASSSSTRGGAILTDTQYF. The DNA for the CDR3 is TGTGCCAGCAGCTCCTCTACCCGCGGGGGGGCCATTTTGACAGATACGCAGTATTTT.

The chain links TRBV10-3 to TRBJ2-2, with 13 nucleotides matching TRBD2. Germline CDR1 is ENHRY and CDR2 is SYGVKD. Unmatched junction bases numbered 9, after V lost 6 bases and J lost 5 bases. CDR3 size: 17 residues. The CDR3 sequence is CAISPTSGGLKTGELFF. The CDR3 DNA reads TGTGCCATCAGCCCGACTAGCGGGGGGCTCAAGACCGGGGAGCTGTTTTTT.

The chain uses TRBV10-3 and TRBJ2-7; no definite D call. V dropped 2 bases and J dropped 5 bases, with 10 bases sitting between them. Germline-derived CDR1 and CDR2 are ENHRY and SYGVKD. The CDR3 has 13 residues. Here the CDR3 DNA reads TGTGCCATCAGTGAGCTAGTCTACCACGAGCAGTACTTC. Its translation is CAISELVYHEQYF.

The rearrangement joins TRBV7-9 to TRBJ1-4; a weak D match, TRBD1 (5 bases). V was clipped by 5 bases and J by 8 bases, with 12 bases between them. Looked up from germline, CDR1 is SEHNR and CDR2 is FQNEAQ (reference sequence). The CDR3 is 13 residues long. The CDR3 DNA reads as TGTGCCAGCAGCCCTGCGGGGCAGGAAAAACTGTTTTTT. It specifies CASSPAGQEKLFF.

The rearrangement joins TRBV14 to TRBJ2-7; 9 bases are a match to TRBD1. Germline CDR1 and CDR2: SGHDN and FVKESK. The junction had 2 bases not matched to a gene; V was cut back by 2 bases and J by 3 bases. This CDR3 region has 14 residues. The CDR3 sequence is CASSQPGQGYEQYF. CDR3 DNA: TGTGCCAGCAGCCAACCGGGACAGGGCTACGAGCAGTACTTC.

The chain uses TRBV27 and TRBJ1-2; TRBD1 aligns across 7 bases. The V and J ends lost 6 bases and 4 bases, in that order; junction bases with no gene match: 2. Per the germline V gene, CDR1 is MNHEY and CDR2 is SMNVEV (reference sequence). The CDR3 is 12 residues long. Written as DNA, the CDR3 is TGTGCCAGCAGACAGGGGAGCTATGGCTACACCTTC. Translated, it gives CASRQGSYGYTF.

On this clone: A read error may produce the germline difference seen at one junction end. CDR3 sequence reads: CASSQDERLKDTQYF. In nucleotides, the CDR3 is TGCGCCAGCAGCCAAGATGAGCGCCTTAAAGACACCCAGTACTTC. This chain connects TRBV5-4 to TRBJ2-5, with D hard to call. The V gene's germline CDR1 is SGHNT and CDR2 YYREEE (reference sequence). This CDR3 is 15 amino acids long.

V is TRBV7-9 and J is TRBJ2-7; 8 positions match TRBD1. Germline-derived CDR1 and CDR2 are SEHNR and FQNEAQ (reference sequence). CDR3 size: 15 residues. After removal of 3 bases from V and 3 bases from J, the junction contained 7 bases not matched to a gene. CDR3 amino acids: CASSLEPGGNYEQYF. The CDR3 DNA follows: TGTGCCAGCAGCTTGGAACCAGGGGGCAACTACGAGCAGTACTTC.

The chain couples TRBV29-1 to TRBJ2-5, with TRBD2 identical over 9 bases. The J call is doubtful: the DNA matches TRBJ2-7 better. This CDR3 comprises 15 residues. CDR1 is SQVTM and CDR2 is ANQGSEA in the germline V gene. CDR3 in amino acids: CSVFVRGGRDYEQYF. In nucleotides, the CDR3 is TGCAGCGTTTTCGTCCGGGGCGGGAGGGACTACGAGCAGTACTTC.